Listed below are T cell receptor beta chains from one sample, sequenced in a study of blood T cell repertoires in COVID-19. Libraries were prepared by immunoSEQ multiplex PCR; TCRdb keeps only in-frame clonotypes and omits some of them. The sample includes 75,000 to 100,000 clones, about 87% of them seen just once. The sample taken for sequencing was peripheral blood. These receptors originate from a human donor in a cohort sampled during active COVID-19. The CDR3 runs from the conserved cysteine through the conserved F or W. Size is omitted from some rows. Given values are once, few, many or a class for expanded clones.

clone size	J gene	V gene	CDR3 protein
few	TRBJ1-6	TRBV5-1	CASTQFPGGSPLHF
many	TRBJ1-1	TRBV7-9	CASIWTKNTEAFF
-	TRBJ1-6	TRBV7-3	CASSLGTDSPLHF
-	TRBJ2-7	TRBV13	CASGLFTGTGFDEQYF
-	TRBJ1-2	TRBV12-3/TRBV12-4	CASTQGFGGYTF
-	TRBJ1-6	TRBV6-2/TRBV6-3	CASSLLATTVGVVSPLHF
once	TRBJ2-5	TRBV11-2	CASSFKETQYF
-	TRBJ1-2	TRBV2	CACAGARRHGYTF
-	TRBJ1-4	TRBV28	CASSLPDRVGEKLFF
-	TRBJ2-5	TRBV7-3	CASSLTGLAGVRETQYF
-	TRBJ2-3	TRBV27	CASSAGLAGRVDTQYF
-	TRBJ2-5	TRBV9	CASSVADSPVGTQYF
-	TRBJ2-6	TRBV19	CASGHGAGANVLTF
-	TRBJ2-7	TRBV23-1	CASSHPPTERTYEQYF
-	TRBJ2-2	TRBV5-4	CASSLAGGQTGELFF
-	TRBJ1-5	TRBV19	CASRGQGIGPQHF
-	TRBJ2-7	TRBV5-8	CASSLRGMTYEQYF
-	TRBJ2-2	TRBV18	CASSPVITGATGELFF
-	TRBJ2-3	TRBV30	CAWSTSGGSTDTQYF
-	TRBJ1-5	TRBV19	CASRPDSSPYQPQHF
-	TRBJ1-2	TRBV3-1/TRBV3-2	CASSQGRQFYGYTF
-	TRBJ1-2	TRBV9	CASSVGQGGTYGYTF
-	TRBJ1-5	TRBV19	CASSIGSQGRQPQHF
-	TRBJ2-5	TRBV7-2	CASSIWTGGAETQYF
-	TRBJ2-2	TRBV3-1/TRBV3-2	CASQSAGGSGELFF
-	TRBJ1-2	TRBV5-4	CASSQGQVRGYTF
-	TRBJ1-3	TRBV6-6	CASLVLSGNTIYF
-	TRBJ1-2	TRBV2	CASSAGTGGYGYTF